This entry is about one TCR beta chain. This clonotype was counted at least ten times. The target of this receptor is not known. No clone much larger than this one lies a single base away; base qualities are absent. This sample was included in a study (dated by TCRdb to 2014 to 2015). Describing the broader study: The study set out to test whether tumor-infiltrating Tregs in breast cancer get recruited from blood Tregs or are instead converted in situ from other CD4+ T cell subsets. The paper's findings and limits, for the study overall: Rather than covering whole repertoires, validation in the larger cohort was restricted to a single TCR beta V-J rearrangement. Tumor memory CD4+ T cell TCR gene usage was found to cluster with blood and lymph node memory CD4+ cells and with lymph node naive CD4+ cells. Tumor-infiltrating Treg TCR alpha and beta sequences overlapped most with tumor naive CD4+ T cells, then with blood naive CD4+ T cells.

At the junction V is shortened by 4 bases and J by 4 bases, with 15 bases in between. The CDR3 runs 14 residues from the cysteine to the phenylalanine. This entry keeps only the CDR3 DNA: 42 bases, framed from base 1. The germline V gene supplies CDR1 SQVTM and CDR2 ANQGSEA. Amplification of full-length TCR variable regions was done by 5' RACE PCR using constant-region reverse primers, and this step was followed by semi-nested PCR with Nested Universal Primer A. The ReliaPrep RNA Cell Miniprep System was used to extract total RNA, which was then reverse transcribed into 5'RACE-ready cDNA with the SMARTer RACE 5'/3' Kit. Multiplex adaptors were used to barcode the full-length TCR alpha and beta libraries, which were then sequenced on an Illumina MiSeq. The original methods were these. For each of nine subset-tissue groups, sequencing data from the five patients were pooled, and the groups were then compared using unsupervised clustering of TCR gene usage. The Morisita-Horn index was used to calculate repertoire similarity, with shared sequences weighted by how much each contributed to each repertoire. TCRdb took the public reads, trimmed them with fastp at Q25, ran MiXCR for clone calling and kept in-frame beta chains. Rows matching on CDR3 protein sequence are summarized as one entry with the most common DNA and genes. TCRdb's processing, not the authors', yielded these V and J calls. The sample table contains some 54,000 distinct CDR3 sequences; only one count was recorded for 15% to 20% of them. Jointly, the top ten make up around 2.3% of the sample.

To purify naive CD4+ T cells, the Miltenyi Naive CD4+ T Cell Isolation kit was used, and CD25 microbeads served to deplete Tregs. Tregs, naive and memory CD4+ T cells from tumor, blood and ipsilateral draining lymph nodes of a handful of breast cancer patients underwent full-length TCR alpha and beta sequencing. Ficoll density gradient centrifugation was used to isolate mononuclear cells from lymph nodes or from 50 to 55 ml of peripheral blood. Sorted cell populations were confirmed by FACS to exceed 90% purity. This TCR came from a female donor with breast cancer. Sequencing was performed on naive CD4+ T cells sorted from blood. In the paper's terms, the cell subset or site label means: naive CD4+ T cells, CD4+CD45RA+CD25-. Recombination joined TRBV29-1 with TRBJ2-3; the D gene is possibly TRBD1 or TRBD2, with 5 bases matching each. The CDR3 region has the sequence CSVGRPGRPDTQYF. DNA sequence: TGCAGCGTTGGGCGGCCAGGGAGACCAGATACGCAGTATTTT.